The source of this TCR beta chain is a study of blood T cell repertoires in COVID-19. Looking at the study overall: Samples came from the United States, Italy and Spain, spanning acute and convalescent COVID-19. Nucleic acid was either cDNA or gDNA, and it came from T cells, B-cell-depleted T cells, or PBMCs.

This clone has a single count. The CDR3 spans 15 residues. Germline CDR1 and CDR2: SGDLS and YYNGEE. V was pared by 2 bases and J by 0 bases, with 9 bases between. Original data processing: Scientists estimated how many nucleated cells there were by amplifying reference gene primers. Measured with immunoSEQ multiplex PCR; TCRdb has only the in-frame clones, and not every one. That table is the source of V, J and clone size, and D and trimming were worked out from the DNA. The sample lists over 200,000 clones, 80% to 90% seen once, with 15% to 20% in the top ten. V and J are TRBV9 and TRBJ2-1, with D tentatively TRBD1 (6 bases). The sequenced sample was peripheral blood. This receptor was identified in a woman older than 75 with active or convalescent COVID-19. CDR3: CASSVQGNSYNEQFF. The CDR3 DNA sequence: TGTGCCAGCAGCGTCCAGGGGAACTCCTACAATGAGCAGTTCTTC.